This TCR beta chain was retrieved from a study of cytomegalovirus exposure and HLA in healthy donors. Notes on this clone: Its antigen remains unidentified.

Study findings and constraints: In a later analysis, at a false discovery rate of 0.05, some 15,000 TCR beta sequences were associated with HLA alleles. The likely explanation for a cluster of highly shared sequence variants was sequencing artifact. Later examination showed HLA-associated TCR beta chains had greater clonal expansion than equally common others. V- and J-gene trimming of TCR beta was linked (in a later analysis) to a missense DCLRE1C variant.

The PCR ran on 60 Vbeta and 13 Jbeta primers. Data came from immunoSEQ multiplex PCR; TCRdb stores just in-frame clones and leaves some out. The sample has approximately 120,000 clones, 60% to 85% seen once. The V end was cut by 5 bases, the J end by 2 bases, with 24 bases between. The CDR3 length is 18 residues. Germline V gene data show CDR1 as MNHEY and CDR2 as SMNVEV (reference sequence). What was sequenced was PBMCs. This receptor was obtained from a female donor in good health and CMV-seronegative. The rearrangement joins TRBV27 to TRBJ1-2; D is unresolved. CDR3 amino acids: CASSPMDGKVRQNYGYTF. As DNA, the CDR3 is TGTGCCAGCAGTCCGATGGACGGGAAGGTCCGCCAAAACTATGGCTACACCTTC.